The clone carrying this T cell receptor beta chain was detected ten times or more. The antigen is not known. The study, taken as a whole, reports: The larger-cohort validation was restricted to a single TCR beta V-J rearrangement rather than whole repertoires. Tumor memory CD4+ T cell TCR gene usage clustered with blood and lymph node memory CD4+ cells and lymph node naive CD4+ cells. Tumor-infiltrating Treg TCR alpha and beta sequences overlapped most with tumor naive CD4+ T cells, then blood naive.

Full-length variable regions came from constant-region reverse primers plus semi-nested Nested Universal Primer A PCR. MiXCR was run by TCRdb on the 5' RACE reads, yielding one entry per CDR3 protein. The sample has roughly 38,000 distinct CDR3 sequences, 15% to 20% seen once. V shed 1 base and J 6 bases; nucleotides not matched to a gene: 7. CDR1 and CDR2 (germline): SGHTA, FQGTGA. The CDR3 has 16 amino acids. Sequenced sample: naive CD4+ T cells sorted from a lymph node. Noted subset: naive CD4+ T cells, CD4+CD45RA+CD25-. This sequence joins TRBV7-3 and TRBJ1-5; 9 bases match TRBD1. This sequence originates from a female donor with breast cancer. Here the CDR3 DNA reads TGTGCCAGCAGCTTAATCCCGGGGGGACAGGGTCAGCCCCAGCATTTT. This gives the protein CASSLIPGGQGQPQHF.